One TCR beta chain is described in this entry. The sample is drawn from a study of T cell changes during pregnancy in multiple sclerosis. TCRdb's table, derived via immunoSEQ multiplex PCR, lists solely in-frame clones and lacks some. The sample records roughly 86,000 clones, almost 95% being singletons. Trimming removed 4 bases at V and 4 bases at J, with 17 bases between. This CDR3 is 15 amino acids long. CDR1 and CDR2 (germline): SGHRS, YFSETQ. The V and J genes are TRBV5-1 and TRBJ2-5; D is perhaps TRBD1 (6 bases). The sequencing here drew on peripheral blood, taken in the first trimester of pregnancy. The sequence derives from a female donor with multiple sclerosis, enrolled in a pregnancy study. This CDR3 reads CASSTQEQGLETQYF. The DNA of the CDR3 is TGCGCCAGCAGCACCCAAGAACAGGGTTTAGAGACCCAGTACTTC.